Presented here are 15 T cell receptor beta chains from one specimen sequenced in a study of read filtering for tumor transcriptome and immune sequencing. Molecular barcoded adaptors covering alpha/delta and beta/gamma chains were used on approximately 440 ng RNA. Each CDR3 protein gets one entry after TCRdb re-called the reads with MiXCR. In the table there are about 37,000 distinct CDR3 sequences, roughly 15% of which are singletons. Sequenced: a population of CD138-negative cells sorted from bone marrow. These receptors originate from a donor aged 40 or over with multiple myeloma.

Concerning this clonotype itself: Sequence at one end of the junction differs from germline and may be a read error. V and J are TRBV6-2 or TRBV6-3 and TRBJ1-4; D might be TRBD1 or TRBD2, each matching 5 bases. Judging by the DNA end, TRBJ2-3 fits better; the J call may be wrong. Germline values: CDR1 MNHEY, CDR2 SVGEGT. There are 15 residues in the CDR3. In DNA form, the CDR3 reads TGTGCCAGCAGTTACCGGGACCCGAGCATAGATACGCAGTATTTT. Its protein is CASSYRDPSIDTQYF.

Remarks on this clonotype: This may be a read error, as it is one base from a much larger clone. This CDR3 fails to terminate in the conserved phenylalanine or tryptophan, so it likely reflects a read error. This sequence joins TRBV20-1 and TRBJ2-7; D remains ambiguous. Trimming took off 5 bases at V and 4 bases at J, with 12 bases between the two ends. CDR3 length: 12 residues. Looked up from germline, CDR1 is DFQATT and CDR2 is SNEGSKA (reference sequence). The CDR3 region is CSAARLHYEQYI. The CDR3 DNA reads TGCAGTGCTGCAAGGCTCCATTACGAGCAGTACATC.

This clonotype was counted a few times. V gene TRBV29-1 combines with J gene TRBJ2-2, with D perhaps given as TRBD1 or TRBD2 (5 bases each). V was cut by 0 bases and J by 0 bases, with 5 bases left in between. Germline assignment: CDR1 SQVTM and CDR2 ANQGSEA. The CDR3 sequence is 14 residues long. Here the CDR3 reads CSVEEGANTGELFF. The CDR3 DNA follows: TGCAGCGTTGAAGAGGGGGCGAACACCGGGGAGCTGTTTTTT.

This clonotype was seen ten or more times. The chain is built from TRBV5-1 and TRBJ2-1; TRBD2 aligns across 13 bases. Germline loops: CDR1 SGHRS, CDR2 YFSETQ. This CDR3 region has 17 residues. V lost 3 bases and J lost 4; bases outside the gene matches: 7. CDR3: CASSWGLAGLPYNEQFF. CDR3 nucleotides: TGCGCCAGCAGCTGGGGACTAGCGGGATTACCTTACAATGAGCAGTTCTTC.

This clonotype was seen repeatedly, ten times or more. The chain has TRBV11-2 and TRBJ2-1, with D perhaps given as TRBD1 or TRBD2 (5 bases each). The germline gives CDR1 SGHAT, CDR2 FQNNGV. V was pared by 3 bases and J by 6 bases, with 12 bases between. The CDR3 loop spans 14 amino acids. The CDR3 loop is CASSLGSGGNEQFF. As DNA, the CDR3 is TGTGCCAGCAGCTTGGGTAGTGGGGGCAATGAGCAGTTCTTC.

This clonotype showed up many times. This chain connects TRBV15 to TRBJ2-5; 13 bases map to TRBD2. This CDR3 contains 16 residues. CDR1 is LNHNV and CDR2 is YYDKDF in the germline V gene (reference sequence). With 3 bases clipped from V and 2 bases from J, the junction kept 3 bases outside the gene matches. In DNA, the CDR3 is TGTGCCACCAGCAGGGTGGGACTAGCGGGACAAGAGACCCAGTACTTC. Translated: CATSRVGLAGQETQYF. Full variable domain (outside the CDR3, taken from reference TRBV15 and TRBJ2-5): DAMVIQNPRYQVTQFGKPVTLSCSQTLNHNVMYWYQQKSSQAPKLLFHYYDKDFNNEADTPDNFQSRRPNTSFCFLDIRSPGLGDTAMYLCATSRVGLAGQETQYFGPGTRLLVL.

This clonotype was detected ten times or more. The V gene is TRBV20-1, the J gene TRBJ1-4; maybe TRBD1 (5 bases). Deletions cut 6 bases from V and 8 bases from J, with 22 bases between. The CDR3 covers 15 residues. Germline V lookup: CDR1 DFQATT, CDR2 SNEGSKA (reference sequence). The CDR3 DNA follows: TGCAGTGCCCAAGAGGGACTAACCAAGGAGGAAAAACTGTTTTTT. It translates to CSAQEGLTKEEKLFF.

This clonotype was seen a handful of times. The V gene is TRBV4-1, the J gene TRBJ2-5, with D possibly being TRBD2 (5 bases). The CDR3 sequence is 15 residues long. V was trimmed by 1 base and J by 5 bases, leaving 14 bases between them. Looked up from germline, CDR1 is MGHRA and CDR2 is YSYEKL. CDR3 DNA: TGCGCCAGCAGCCAAGGAGACTACCACGGGGAGACCCAGTACTTC. This gives the protein CASSQGDYHGETQYF.

This clonotype has only one observation. A read error may be the cause here, since a much bigger clone is one base away. The CDR3, as DNA: TGTGCCAGCAGCGCTTCGACAGGGCTGCACGATGAGCAGTTCTTC. Translation gives CASSASTGLHDEQFF. The chain links TRBV7-2 to TRBJ2-1; 7 bases are shared with TRBD1. V was pared by 5 bases and J by 8 bases, with 12 bases of the junction left unmatched. CDR1 and CDR2 from the germline V gene are SGHTA and FQGNSA. CDR3 size: 15 residues.

As for this clonotype: This may be a read error: a much more frequent sequence differs by one nucleotide. The genes are TRBV12-3 or TRBV12-4 and TRBJ2-7, with unresolved D. Trimming removed 6 bases from V and 10 bases from J, with 16 bases in between. The CDR3 is 12 residues long. DNA for the CDR3: TGTGCCAGCAGATCCGGGCTGCACGCTCAGTACTTC. Its protein product is CASRSGLHAQYF.

This clonotype was counted ten times or more. The chain combines TRBV20-1 with TRBJ1-6; D is unclear. The V gene's germline CDR1 is DFQATT and CDR2 SNEGSKA (reference sequence). CDR3 size: 13 residues. The V and J ends lost 6 bases and 4 bases respectively, with 10 bases between them. The CDR3 is CSADQPYNSPLHF. The CDR3 coding sequence is TGCAGTGCCGACCAACCATATAATTCACCCCTCCACTTT.

The V and J genes are TRBV9 and TRBJ2-2; D ambiguous. Germline CDR1 and CDR2: SGDLS and YYNGEE. This CDR3 region has 15 residues. The V end was cut by 1 base, the J end by 0 bases, with 7 bases between. The CDR3 nucleotides read TGTGCCAGCAGCGTACAGGCTGCGAACACCGGGGAGCTGTTTTTT. Amino acid sequence: CASSVQAANTGELFF.

Concerning this clonotype: A much larger clone lies a single base off, so this may be a read error. The V gene is TRBV12-3 or TRBV12-4, the J gene TRBJ2-2; 9 bases are shared with TRBD2. The CDR3 is made up of 14 amino acids. CDR3 protein: CASTTAGGTGVLFF. CDR3 nucleotides: TGTGCCAGCACAACGGCGGGGGGGACCGGGGTGCTGTTTTTT.

In this sample, this clonotype turned up many times. The J gene is TRBJ1-5, the V gene TRBV6-6; 7 bases align to TRBD1. CDR1 is MNHNY and CDR2 is SVGAGI in the germline V gene (reference sequence). The CDR3 extends over 12 amino acids. Unmatched junction bases numbered 9, after V lost 8 bases and J lost 11 bases. Here the CDR3 DNA reads TGTGCCAGCCAAAAGGGGGCATTGTCCCAGCATTTT. Translating it yields CASQKGALSQHF.

On this clonotype: One junction end disagrees with the germline gene, perhaps due to a read error. J is TRBJ2-7 and V is TRBV28; D may be TRBD2 (6 bases). Germline CDR1 reads MDHEN; CDR2 reads SYDVKM. This CDR3 has 10 amino acids. CDR3 in amino acids: CASGVYERYF. The CDR3 DNA reads TGTGCCTCGGGGGTCTACGAGCGGTACTTC.